This T cell receptor beta chain comes out of a study of CD8 T cells in Susac syndrome. The V gene's germline CDR1 is SNHLY and CDR2 FYNNEI. V was clipped by 0 bases and J by 4 bases, with 12 bases between them. CDR3 length equals 15 residues. CD8+ and CD4+ T cells were negatively isolated; TEMRA cells were FACS-enriched. Random hexamers were used to reverse transcribe an amount of about 0.45 to 1 ug RNA. TCRdb called the immunoSEQ multiplex PCR reads again in MiXCR, with one record for every CDR3 protein. The sample lists roughly 200,000 distinct CDR3 sequences; roughly 94% were seen once. This rearrangement joins TRBV2 to TRBJ2-5; possible D gene TRBD2, 5 bases. This TCR was sampled from a human donor with Susac syndrome. Sequences were obtained from CD4+ T cells from PBMCs. This CDR3 is CASSEAEGRRETQYF. CDR3 coding DNA: TGTGCCAGCAGTGAAGCTGAGGGAAGGAGAGAGACCCAGTACTTC.